This TCR beta chain derives from a study of shared clonotypes between healthy human individuals. As for the study in general: With ages of 18 to 49, the donors were two women and a few men.

Methods used by the authors: With immunoSEQ giving junction-only sequences and no quality scores, filtering differed. TCRdb keeps only in-frame clones here, not all; method: immunoSEQ multiplex PCR. That table gives V, J and clone size, and the DNA gave D and trimming. The data hold about 490,000 clones, with over 60% observed a single time. Germline V gene sequence: CDR1 MRHNA, CDR2 SNTAGT. The ends were cut back, 3 bases at V and 1 base at J, with 9 bases in the middle. This CDR3 is built from 14 residues. Only Caucasian adults living in Nashville, Tennessee made up the donor group. Material for sequencing was PBMCs. The TCR comes from a woman aged 40 to 50 in good health. Some clones in this sample may be carry-over from other donors' samples. V and J are TRBV6-4 and TRBJ1-1; weak D call: TRBD1 (5 bases). The CDR3 DNA reads TGTGCCAGCAGTGAAGGGGTCGAGAACACTGAAGCTTTCTTT. It specifies CASSEGVENTEAFF.